The 16 T cell receptor beta chains below were found in one sample sequenced in a study of blood T cells in healthy people across ages. A second about 7 to 11 cycle PCR used barcoded and J-beta primers. TCRdb reanalysed the 5' RACE reads using MiXCR and keeps one entry per CDR3 protein. Among 1,300,000 or so distinct CDR3 sequences, 45% to 70% were seen once, and the ten largest hold over 6.5%. Input material: blood. The receptor set was obtained from a man between 18 and 29 years old in good health.

This clonotype was found a few times. The rearrangement uses TRBV29-1 and TRBJ2-5; possibly TRBD1 for D (6 bases). The V and J ends lost 4 bases and 2 bases respectively, with 17 bases between them. The CDR3 is made up of 15 amino acids. Looked up from germline, CDR1 is SQVTM and CDR2 is ANQGSEA. This CDR3 is CSVVQGRRIQETQYF. The CDR3 nucleotides are TGCAGCGTTGTACAGGGACGGCGAATTCAAGAGACCCAGTACTTC.

The sample holds a few counts of this clonotype. V and J are TRBV29-1 and TRBJ2-1; D is perhaps TRBD1 (6 bases). Trimming cost V 7 bases and J 4 bases, with 11 bases left between them. This CDR3 spans 12 amino acids. Germline-derived CDR1 and CDR2 are SQVTM and ANQGSEA. CDR3 in DNA: TGCAGCGGTTTAGGACAGTACAATGAGCAGTTCTTC. Amino acid sequence: CSGLGQYNEQFF.

The chain combines TRBV12-3 or TRBV12-4 with TRBJ1-1, with 7 bases that match TRBD1. This CDR3 region has 13 residues. V was clipped by 6 bases and J by 5 bases; unmatched bases: 6. CDR3 sequence (DNA): TGTGCCAGCAGGTTGACAGGGTGGACTGAAGCTTTCTTT. It translates to CASRLTGWTEAFF.

CDR3: CSAFRPGQGNYGYTF. The CDR3 nucleotides are TGCAGTGCTTTTAGACCGGGACAGGGGAACTATGGCTACACCTTC. The chain uses TRBV20-1 and TRBJ1-2; 10 bases line up with TRBD1. CDR1 is DFQATT and CDR2 is SNEGSKA in the germline V gene (reference sequence). After removal of 5 bases from V and 2 bases from J, the junction contained 8 bases not matched to a gene. The CDR3 is 15 amino acids.

The V and J genes are TRBV7-2 and TRBJ1-2, with D perhaps TRBD1 (5 bases). CDR3 length: 19 amino acids. Trimming shortened V by 6 bases and J by 3 bases, and 29 bases separated the two germline ends. Germline loops: CDR1 SGHTA, CDR2 FQGNSA. The CDR3 DNA follows: TGTGCCAGCAGACTGGCCGGGACCTTATTAGATGTTTCTGACTATGGCTACACCTTC. It codes for CASRLAGTLLDVSDYGYTF. Together with reference TRBV7-2 and TRBJ1-2, the CDR3 gives the full variable domain: GAGVSQSPSNKVTEKGKDVELRCDPISGHTALYWYRQSLGQGLEFLIYFQGNSAPDKSGLPSDRFSAERTGGSVSTLTIQRTQQEDSAVYLCASRLAGTLLDVSDYGYTFGSGTRLTVV.

This sequence joins TRBV6-5 and TRBJ1-1, with TRBD1 as a possible D gene (6 bases). CDR3 length: 13 residues. Germline CDR1 and CDR2: MNHEY and SVGAGI. The V and J ends lost 7 bases and 4 bases respectively, with 13 bases between them. The CDR3 here is CASTRQAGTEAFF. As DNA, the CDR3 is TGTGCCAGCACTAGACAGGCCGGCACTGAAGCTTTCTTT.

This sequence joins TRBV20-1 and TRBJ2-3, with 10 nucleotides matching TRBD2. J was trimmed by 4 bases and V by 7 bases; bases with no gene match: 11. This CDR3 is built from 15 residues. Germline lookup yields CDR1 DFQATT and CDR2 SNEGSKA (reference sequence). In DNA form, the CDR3 reads TGCAGTGTCCCCCCTAGCGGGAGTTTCTCAGATACGCAGTATTTT. It yields the protein CSVPPSGSFSDTQYF.

The chain employs TRBV10-3 and TRBJ2-3; TRBD2 is a possible D gene (6 bases). The ends were cut back, 4 bases at V and 4 bases at J, with 12 bases in the middle. This CDR3 spans 14 amino acids. Germline loops: CDR1 ENHRY, CDR2 SYGVKD. The CDR3 coding sequence is TGTGCCATCAGTGGGGCGGGGTTCCCAGATACGCAGTATTTT. Translation: CAISGAGFPDTQYF.

J is TRBJ2-7 and V is TRBV27; the match to TRBD1 covers 7 bases. The length of the CDR3 is 15 residues. Germline V CDR1 and CDR2: MNHEY, SMNVEV (reference sequence). With 6 bases clipped from V and 2 bases from J, the junction kept 10 bases outside the gene matches. The CDR3 loop is CASSDVGTATYEQYF. CDR3 sequence (DNA): TGTGCCAGCAGCGATGTTGGGACAGCTACCTACGAGCAGTACTTC.

The V gene is TRBV11-2, the J gene TRBJ2-3; 9 bases agree with TRBD2. The J segment lost 3 bases and the V segment lost 4 bases, leaving 8 bases of the junction unmatched. The CDR3 length is 16 residues. The germline V gene has CDR1 SGHAT and CDR2 FQNNGV. Written as DNA, the CDR3 is TGTGCCAGCAGCTCATTGAGCGGGGGGATGACAGATACGCAGTATTTT. It codes for CASSSLSGGMTDTQYF.

This clonotype was detected a few times. The J gene is TRBJ2-7, the V gene TRBV2; TRBD1 matches 9 bases. Germline values: CDR1 SNHLY, CDR2 FYNNEI. V was pared by 5 bases and J by 5 bases, with 10 bases of the junction left unmatched. This CDR3 contains 15 residues. CDR3 protein: CASSWEGTGLDEQYF. In nucleotides, the CDR3 is TGTGCCAGCAGTTGGGAGGGGACAGGGTTGGACGAGCAGTACTTC.

The chain recombines TRBV7-2 with TRBJ1-5; weak D call: TRBD1 (6 bases). The length of the CDR3 is 15 residues. Per the germline V gene, CDR1 is SGHTA and CDR2 is FQGNSA. Trimming took 0 bases from V and 6 from J, leaving 12 bases between them. This CDR3 reads CASSLAGGAGQPQHF. The CDR3 region has the DNA TGTGCCAGCAGCTTAGCGGGGGGCGCCGGTCAGCCCCAGCATTTT.

This clonotype has only one observation. The chain has TRBV4-1 and TRBJ2-1, with no clear D. The V end was cut by 7 bases, the J end by 5 bases, with 15 bases between. CDR3 length: 14 residues. Germline CDR1 reads MGHRA; CDR2 reads YSYEKL. CDR3 DNA: TGCGCCAGCAACCCCCGGGCTAGGGACAATGAGCAGTTCTTC. This sequence encodes CASNPRARDNEQFF.

The J gene is TRBJ1-2, the V gene TRBV7-9; no reliable D call. With 3 bases removed from V and 5 bases from J, the gap between germline ends came to 28 bases. Germline V gene sequence: CDR1 SEHNR, CDR2 FQNEAQ (reference sequence). The CDR3 covers 19 residues. In DNA, the CDR3 is TGTGCCAGCAGCTTTATTGTTTCCCGTCAAGGGCCGAAAGGATATGGCTACACCTTC. Its translation is CASSFIVSRQGPKGYGYTF.

This chain joins TRBV5-1 and TRBJ2-1; TRBD1 matches at 7 bases. V lost 7 bases and J lost 0; bases outside the gene matches: 1. This CDR3 is built from 13 residues. Germline V gene data show CDR1 as SGHRS and CDR2 as YFSETQ. The CDR3 coding sequence is TGCGCCAGCGGGACAGCCTCCTACAATGAGCAGTTCTTC. Its translation is CASGTASYNEQFF.

V usage is TRBV4-3 and J usage is TRBJ2-1; possibly TRBD2 for D (7 bases). Trimming removed 0 bases from V and 1 base from J, with 13 bases in between. The CDR3 length is 17 residues. Germline CDR1 LGHNA, CDR2 YSLEER. The CDR3 loop reads CASSQDGAGASYNEQFF. For the CDR3, the DNA is TGCGCCAGCAGCCAAGACGGGGCGGGGGCTTCCTACAATGAGCAGTTCTTC.